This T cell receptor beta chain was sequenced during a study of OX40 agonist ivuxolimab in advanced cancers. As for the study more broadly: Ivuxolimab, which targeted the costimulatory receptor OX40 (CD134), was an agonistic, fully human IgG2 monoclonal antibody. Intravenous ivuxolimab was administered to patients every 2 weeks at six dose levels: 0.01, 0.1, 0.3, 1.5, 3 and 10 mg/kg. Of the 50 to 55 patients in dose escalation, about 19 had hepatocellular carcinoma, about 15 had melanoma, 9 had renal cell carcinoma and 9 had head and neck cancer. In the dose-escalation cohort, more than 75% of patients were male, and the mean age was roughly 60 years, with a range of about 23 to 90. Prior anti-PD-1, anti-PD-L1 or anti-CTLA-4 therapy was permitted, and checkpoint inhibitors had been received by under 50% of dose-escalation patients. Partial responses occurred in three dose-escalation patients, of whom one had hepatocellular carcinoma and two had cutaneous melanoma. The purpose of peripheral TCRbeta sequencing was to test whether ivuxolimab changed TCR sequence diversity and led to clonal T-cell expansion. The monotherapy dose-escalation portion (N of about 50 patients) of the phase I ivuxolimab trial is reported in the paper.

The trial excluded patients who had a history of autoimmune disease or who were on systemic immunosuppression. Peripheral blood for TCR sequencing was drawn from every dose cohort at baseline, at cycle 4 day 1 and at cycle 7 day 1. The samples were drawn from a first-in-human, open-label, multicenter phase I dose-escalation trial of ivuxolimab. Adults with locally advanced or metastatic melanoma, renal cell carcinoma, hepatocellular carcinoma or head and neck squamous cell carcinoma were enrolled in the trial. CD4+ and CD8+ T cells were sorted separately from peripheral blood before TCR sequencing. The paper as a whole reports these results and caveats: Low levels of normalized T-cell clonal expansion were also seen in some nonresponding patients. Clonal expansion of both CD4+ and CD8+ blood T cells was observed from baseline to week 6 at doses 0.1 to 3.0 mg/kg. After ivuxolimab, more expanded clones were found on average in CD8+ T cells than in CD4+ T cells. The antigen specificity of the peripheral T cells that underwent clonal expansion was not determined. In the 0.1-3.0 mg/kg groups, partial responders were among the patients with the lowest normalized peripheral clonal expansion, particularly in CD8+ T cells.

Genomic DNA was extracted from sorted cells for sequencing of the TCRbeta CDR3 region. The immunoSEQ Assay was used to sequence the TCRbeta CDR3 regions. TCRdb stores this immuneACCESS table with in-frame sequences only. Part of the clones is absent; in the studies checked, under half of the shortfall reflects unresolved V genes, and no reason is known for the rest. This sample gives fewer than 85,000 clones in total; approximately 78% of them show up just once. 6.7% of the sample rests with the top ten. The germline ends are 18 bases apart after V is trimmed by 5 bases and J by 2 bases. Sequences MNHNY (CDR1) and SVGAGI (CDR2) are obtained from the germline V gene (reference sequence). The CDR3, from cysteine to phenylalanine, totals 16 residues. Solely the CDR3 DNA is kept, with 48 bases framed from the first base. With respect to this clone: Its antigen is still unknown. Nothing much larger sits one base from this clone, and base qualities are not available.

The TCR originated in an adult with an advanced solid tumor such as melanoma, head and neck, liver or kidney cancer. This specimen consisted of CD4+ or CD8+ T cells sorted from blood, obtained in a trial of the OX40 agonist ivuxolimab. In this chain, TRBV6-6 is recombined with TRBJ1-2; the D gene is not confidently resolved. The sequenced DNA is TGTGCCAGCAGTCAAACCTTCCATACTGGAAACTATGGCTACACCTTC. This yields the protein CASSQTFHTGNYGYTF.